This T cell receptor beta chain was sequenced in a study of PD-L1 blockade in urothelial cancer. TCRdb's table, derived via immunoSEQ multiplex PCR, lists solely in-frame clones and lacks some. Of fewer than 60,000 clones listed, 84% are singletons. CDR1 and CDR2 from the germline V gene are LGHNA and YSLEER. The CDR3 runs to 16 residues. V lost 2 bases and J lost 7; bases outside the gene matches: 8. Specified time point: pretreatment peripheral blood. This clone was detected only a few times. The chain carries TRBV4-3 and TRBJ1-6; 7 nucleotides align to TRBD1. The sequence derives from a man aged 65 to 79 with urothelial cancer. The input for sequencing was PBMCs, taken around atezolizumab (anti-PD-L1) treatment. CDR3 nucleotide sequence: TGCGCCAGCAGCCAATCCGACAGGGCAAAAAATTCACCCCTCCACTTT. Its protein is CASSQSDRAKNSPLHF.